What follows are 26 T cell receptor beta chains derived from one specimen sequenced in a study of blood T cells in healthy people across ages. Sample-barcoded 5' priming and a J-beta primer mix drove a second PCR of roughly 7 to 11 cycles. TCRdb recomputed calls from the 5' RACE reads with MiXCR, one row per CDR3 protein. The sample lists roughly 860,000 distinct CDR3 sequences, less than 80% occurring once. The sequenced sample was blood. The receptors originated from a man in his thirties or forties in good health.

The chain joins TRBV5-1 to TRBJ2-5; 9 bases match TRBD1. With 4 bases clipped from V and 5 bases from J, the junction kept 9 bases outside the gene matches. Germline values: CDR1 SGHRS, CDR2 YFSETQ. This CDR3 contains 15 residues. The CDR3 protein is CASSTRTGAGETQYF. DNA for the CDR3: TGCGCCAGCAGCACTCGGACAGGGGCGGGGGAGACCCAGTACTTC.

A few counts support this clonotype. The chain employs TRBV18 and TRBJ2-1; 9 nucleotides match TRBD1. Germline loops: CDR1 KGHSH, CDR2 LQKENI. The CDR3 spans 13 residues. Unmatched junction bases numbered 1, after V lost 3 bases and J lost 7 bases. For the CDR3, the DNA is TGTGCCAGCTCACCTGGACAGGGGAATGAGCAGTTCTTC. Translated: CASSPGQGNEQFF.

The chain employs TRBV9 and TRBJ1-6; D gene uncertain. This CDR3 has 16 amino acids. V was trimmed by 3 bases and J by 0 bases, leaving 10 bases between them. CDR1 SGDLS and CDR2 YYNGEE come from the germline V gene. The CDR3: CASSDEADSYNSPLHF. In DNA form, the CDR3 reads TGTGCCAGCAGCGACGAGGCCGACTCCTATAATTCACCCCTCCACTTT.

This CDR3 reads CASGEALGSQHF. The CDR3 nucleotides are TGTGCCAGCGGGGAGGCCTTGGGATCCCAGCATTTT. The rearrangement links TRBV19 to TRBJ1-5, with D unresolved. CDR1 and CDR2 from the germline V gene are LNHDA and SQIVND (reference sequence). This CDR3 is 12 amino acids long. The V gene lost 9 bases and the J gene lost 11 bases, with 17 bases spanning the gap.

This clonotype was recorded a few times. The gene calls are TRBV5-1 and TRBJ2-7; D is unclear. V was cut by 2 bases and J by 4 bases, with 13 bases left in between. This CDR3 is built from 14 residues. Germline V CDR1 and CDR2: SGHRS, YFSETQ. CDR3 in DNA: TGCGCCAGCAGCTTAGGTCTTGTGGATTACGAGCAGTACTTC. Translated, it gives CASSLGLVDYEQYF.

The CDR3 DNA follows: TGTGCCAGCAGCCCCGGGGGGGGAACGAATGAAAAACTGTTTTTT. This translates into CASSPGGGTNEKLFF. The rearrangement joins TRBV5-8 to TRBJ1-4; a possible D gene is TRBD1 (5 bases). The germline CDR1 and CDR2 sequences are SGHTS and YDEGEE. The CDR3 loop spans 15 amino acids. Trimming stripped 4 bases from V and 5 bases from J, with 15 bases between.

This chain uses TRBV5-1 with TRBJ1-4; 7 positions agree with TRBD1. The CDR3 sequence is 15 residues long. Germline CDR1 SGHRS, CDR2 YFSETQ. Losses at the gene ends were 0 bases for V and 6 bases for J; bases not matched to a gene: 5. CDR3 residues: CASSLVGGADEKLFF. CDR3 in DNA: TGCGCCAGCAGCTTGGTAGGGGGCGCGGATGAAAAACTGTTTTTT.

The chain is built from TRBV21-1 and TRBJ2-5. TRBV21-1 is a pseudogene locus. CDR3 length: 15 residues. CDR3 sequence: CASSNTWGTQETQYF. The CDR3 DNA reads TGTGCCAGCAGCAATACGTGGGGAACGCAAGAGACCCAGTACTTC.

Note on this clonotype: Germline is not matched at one junction end, which may reflect a read error. V usage is TRBV5-1 and J usage is TRBJ2-7; the D is unclear. The V gene's germline CDR1 is SGHRS and CDR2 YFSETQ. The CDR3 totals 11 residues. CDR3 protein: CAGSLAHEQYF. In DNA form, the CDR3 reads TGCGCCGGCAGCTTGGCCCACGAGCAGTACTTC.

The chain combines TRBV5-1 with TRBJ1-5; no firm D call. V lost 4 bases to trimming and J lost 0 bases, with 11 bases between them. Germline loops: CDR1 SGHRS, CDR2 YFSETQ. This CDR3 has 15 amino acids. The DNA of the CDR3 is TGCGCCAGCAGCCCCTGGGGTCTTAGCAATCAGCCCCAGCATTTT. Protein: CASSPWGLSNQPQHF.

V gene TRBV25-1 combines with J gene TRBJ1-1; perhaps TRBD1 as D (6 bases). This CDR3 spans 16 amino acids. Per germline, CDR1 MGHDK and CDR2 SYGVNS. V was clipped by 4 bases and J by 8 bases, with 23 bases between them. CDR3 DNA: TGTGCCAGCAGTGGGAACTCTGCGCCCGGGACAAACGAAGCTTTCTTT. This encodes CASSGNSAPGTNEAFF.

The gene calls are TRBV3-1 and TRBJ1-1, with a weak D call TRBD1 (5 bases). This CDR3 is 13 amino acids long. Trimming left V 2 bases short and J 8 bases short, with 12 bases between. CDR1 is LGHDT and CDR2 is YNNKEL in the germline V gene (reference sequence). CDR3 residues: CASSQRGVTEAFF. For the CDR3, the DNA is TGTGCCAGCAGCCAACGAGGGGTTACCGAAGCTTTCTTT. Together with reference TRBV3-1 and TRBJ1-1, the CDR3 gives the full variable domain: DTAVSQTPKYLVTQMGNDKSIKCEQNLGHDTMYWYKQDSKKFLKIMFSYNNKELIINETVPNRFSPKSPDKAHLNLHINSLELGDSAVYFCASSQRGVTEAFFGQGTRLTVV.

The rearrangement joins TRBV29-1 to TRBJ1-2; 8 nucleotides align to TRBD1. V lost 0 bases and J lost 4; bases outside the gene matches: 10. This CDR3 spans 16 amino acids. Germline CDR1 reads SQVTM; CDR2 reads ANQGSEA. The CDR3 nucleotides are TGCAGCGTTGAAGATAGTAACAGGGGGTTTGCCTATGGCTACACCTTC. It specifies CSVEDSNRGFAYGYTF.

The chain uses TRBV18 and TRBJ2-1, with 10 bases matching TRBD2. The germline CDR1 and CDR2 sequences are KGHSH and LQKENI. V trimming: 1 base; J trimming: 4 bases; junction bases outside the gene matches: 4. This CDR3 has 16 residues. The CDR3 DNA sequence: TGTGCCAGCTCACCACTTAGCGGGGGGCCTTACAATGAGCAGTTCTTC. Residues: CASSPLSGGPYNEQFF.

The chain joins TRBV12-3 or TRBV12-4 to TRBJ2-6; D is unclear. Trimming cost V 6 bases and J 5 bases, with 17 bases left between them. The CDR3 has 16 residues. CDR3 protein: CASSPMNLARANVLTF. The DNA for the CDR3 is TGTGCCAGCAGCCCGATGAATTTGGCCAGGGCCAACGTCCTGACTTTC.

V is TRBV7-8 and J is TRBJ1-2; no reliable D call. The CDR3 has 11 amino acids. Germline V gene sequence: CDR1 SGHVS, CDR2 FQNEAQ. The V end lost 5 bases, the J end lost 9 bases, and 10 bases lay between the germline ends. The CDR3 sequence is CASSSSSSYTF. The CDR3 DNA sequence: TGTGCCAGCAGCAGTTCGAGTAGCTACACCTTC.

The chain employs TRBV6-1 and TRBJ2-3; tentatively, D is TRBD2 (5 bases). V dropped 8 bases and J dropped 4 bases, with 13 bases sitting between them. Germline V lookup: CDR1 MNHNS, CDR2 SASEGT. This CDR3 is built from 13 residues. CDR3 amino acids: CASGRDISDTQYF. The CDR3 DNA sequence: TGTGCCAGCGGCCGGGATATCTCAGATACGCAGTATTTT.

Only a few counts were recorded for this clonotype. The chain couples TRBV7-6 to TRBJ2-6; 11 bases line up with TRBD2. The CDR3 is made up of 20 amino acids. Germline trimming cut 4 bases from V and 0 bases from J; bases unmatched to any gene: 11. Germline-derived CDR1 and CDR2 are SGHVS and FNYEAQ. The DNA for the CDR3 is TGTGCCAGCAGCTCTACCCTACTAGCGGGGGTCCACTCTGGGGCCAACGTCCTGACTTTC. Amino acids: CASSSTLLAGVHSGANVLTF.

This rearrangement joins TRBV21-1 to TRBJ2-2; the table's D call, TRBD1, has no DNA check behind it. TRBV21-1 is marked as a pseudogene. The CDR3 extends over 15 amino acids. The CDR3 DNA reads TGTGCCAGCAGCGCCCCAAAAAGGGTTGGCGGGGAGCTGTTTTTT. Protein: CASSAPKRVGGELFF.

The V gene is TRBV7-2, the J gene TRBJ2-1, with 10 bases lining up with TRBD2. CDR1 and CDR2 (germline): SGHTA, FQGNSA. V gave up 7 bases and J gave up 4 bases; unmatched junction bases: 4. The CDR3 consists of 14 residues. In DNA, the CDR3 is TGTGCCAGCACCTCTAGCGGGGGTTACAATGAGCAGTTCTTC. Translation: CASTSSGGYNEQFF.

The chain couples TRBV10-3 to TRBJ2-1; possibly TRBD1 for D (6 bases). This CDR3 has 12 residues. Looked up from germline, CDR1 is ENHRY and CDR2 is SYGVKD. V was shortened by 5 bases and J by 7 bases, with 9 bases between the two germline ends. This CDR3 is CAISWDTNEQFF. The DNA of the CDR3 is TGTGCCATCAGTTGGGACACAAATGAGCAGTTCTTC.

The chain has TRBV4-3 and TRBJ1-4; 8 bases agree with TRBD1. Losses at the gene ends were 0 bases for V and 8 bases for J; bases not matched to a gene: 5. Germline CDR1 is LGHNA and CDR2 is YSLEER. The CDR3 spans 15 residues. The CDR3 DNA sequence: TGCGCCAGCAGCCAAGATACAGGGGGACAGGAAAAACTGTTTTTT. Its translation is CASSQDTGGQEKLFF.

This chain connects TRBV29-1 to TRBJ2-1; 10 nucleotides align to TRBD2. Germline CDR1 and CDR2: SQVTM and ANQGSEA. V shed 2 bases, J shed 1 base, and the junction held 2 bases outside the gene matches. CDR3 length equals 15 residues. CDR3 protein: CSVELAGDSYNEQFF. The CDR3 DNA reads as TGCAGCGTTGAACTAGCGGGGGATTCCTACAATGAGCAGTTCTTC.

This chain connects TRBV29-1 to TRBJ2-3; the match to TRBD2 covers 9 bases. This CDR3 contains 13 residues. V was pared by 7 bases and J by 4 bases, with 6 bases of the junction left unmatched. From germline, CDR1 is SQVTM and CDR2 ANQGSEA. The CDR3 protein is CSGRRGGADTQYF. CDR3 DNA: TGCAGCGGCCGGCGGGGGGGCGCAGATACGCAGTATTTT.

The rearrangement joins TRBV9 to TRBJ2-5; perhaps TRBD1 as D (6 bases). Germline CDR1 reads SGDLS; CDR2 reads YYNGEE. The V gene lost 0 bases and the J gene lost 0 bases, with 12 bases spanning the gap. This CDR3 is 16 amino acids long. CDR3 region: CASSVGRDTYQETQYF. In nucleotides, the CDR3 is TGTGCCAGCAGCGTAGGCCGGGACACTTACCAAGAGACCCAGTACTTC.

This rearrangement joins TRBV5-6 to TRBJ2-7; D unclear. Trimming removed 4 bases from V and 3 bases from J, with 11 bases in between. Per the germline V gene, CDR1 is SGHDT and CDR2 is YYEEEE. The CDR3 is 13 residues long. In nucleotides, the CDR3 is TGTGCCAGCAGCATCTCACTCCTCTACGAGCAGTACTTC. It specifies CASSISLLYEQYF.